Included here is one T cell receptor beta chain sequence, with context. There are 19 residues in the CDR3. J gave up 1 base and V 5 bases, and 11 bases lay outside the gene matches. Germline V lookup: CDR1 SGHAT, CDR2 FQDESV (reference sequence). The data originate from a study of regulatory T cells in long-lasting Graves disease. For the study at large: More than 5 years of antithyroid drugs with positive TSH receptor antibodies defined persistent Graves' disease.

Time point meaning: persistent/refractory GD, antithyroid drugs over 5 years with positive TRAb. Scientists built the TCR library using RNA that was extracted from PBMCs. The authors built TCR beta libraries using iRepertoire HTBI primers and Arm-PCR of CDR3 regions. The authors' processing: Identification of gene segments yielded more than 60 TRBV and 12 to 15 TRBJ across samples. TCRdb re-derived calls from the multiplex PCR reads in MiXCR, one entry per CDR3 protein. Clone size and V and J calls follow TCRdb, not the original study. The sample has 390,000 or so distinct CDR3 sequences; roughly 25% are singletons.

The chain uses TRBV11-1 and TRBJ2-3; 14 nucleotides align to TRBD2. This sequence originates from a woman aged 40 to 50 with Graves disease. Material: peripheral blood mononuclear cells (PBMCs), obtained when the disease was refractory, from a patient treated with antithyroid drugs. The CDR3 DNA is TGTGCCAGCAGCGCGGGACTAGCGGGGGCGAACATCCGCACAGATACGCAGTATTTT. Translation: CASSAGLAGANIRTDTQYF. Full variable domain (remainder filled in from reference TRBV11-1 and TRBJ2-3): EAEVAQSPRYKITEKSQAVAFWCDPISGHATLYWYRQILGQGPELLVQFQDESVVDDSQLPKDRFSAERLKGVDSTLKIQPAELGDSAMYLCASSAGLAGANIRTDTQYFGPGTRLTVL.